Below are 32 T cell receptor beta chains sequenced from a single sample in a study of T-cell reconstitution after alpha-beta-depleted transplantation in children. TCRbeta library construction was performed incorporating unique molecular identifiers. TCRdb called the PCR reads again in MiXCR, with one record for every CDR3 protein. The sample has about 540,000 distinct CDR3 sequences, around 20% seen once; the top ten hold 3.3%. The sample in question was PBMCs from the stem cell graft donor, obtained from the stem cell graft. Receptor source: a human donor who donated a stem cell graft to a child with acute lymphoblastic leukemia.

V is TRBV7-9 and J is TRBJ2-5; tentatively, D is TRBD1 or TRBD2 (5 bases each). CDR1 SEHNR and CDR2 FQNEAQ come from the germline V gene (reference sequence). The CDR3 has 15 amino acids. V was pared by 1 base and J by 0 bases, with 9 bases between. Here the CDR3 reads CASSLGEGYQETQYF. The CDR3 nucleotides read TGTGCCAGCAGCTTAGGAGAGGGGTACCAAGAGACCCAGTACTTC. Full variable domain (missing parts from reference TRBV7-9 and TRBJ2-5): DTGVSQNPRHKITKRGQNVTFRCDPISEHNRLYWYRQTLGQGPEFLTYFQNEAQLEKSRLLSDRFSAERPKGSFSTLEIQRTEQGDSAMYLCASSLGEGYQETQYFGPGTRLLVL.

In its sample, this clonotype was seen a few times. The chain couples TRBV20-1 to TRBJ2-3; no firm D call. The CDR3 totals 15 residues. The germline V gene encodes CDR1 DFQATT and CDR2 SNEGSKA (reference sequence). V lost 3 bases to trimming and J lost 3 bases, with 16 bases between them. CDR3 in DNA: TGCAGTGCTAGTGGGGATGGATATCGGACAGATACGCAGTATTTT. It specifies CSASGDGYRTDTQYF.

This clonotype was counted ten times or more. J is TRBJ2-2 and V is TRBV7-7, with D tentatively TRBD1 or TRBD2 (5 bases each). From germline, CDR1 is SSHAT and CDR2 FNYEAQ (reference sequence). Deletions cut 1 base from V and 2 bases from J, with 8 bases between. The CDR3 sequence is 15 residues long. The CDR3 spells CASSLVGPNTGELFF. In DNA form, the CDR3 reads TGTGCCAGCAGCTTAGTGGGACCCAACACCGGGGAGCTGTTTTTT.

The chain carries TRBV2 and TRBJ2-3, with 9 bases lining up with TRBD2. Germline V gene lookup returns CDR1 SNHLY and CDR2 FYNNEI. V was pared by 1 base and J by 3 bases, with 5 bases of the junction left unmatched. The CDR3 extends over 16 amino acids. CDR3 sequence reads: CASSEGLAALTDTQYF. The CDR3 DNA is TGTGCCAGCAGTGAAGGACTAGCGGCTCTTACAGATACGCAGTATTTT.

The chain carries TRBV25-1 and TRBJ2-6, with D hard to call. The germline gives CDR1 MGHDK, CDR2 SYGVNS. V was clipped by 6 bases and J by 4 bases, with 7 bases between them. The CDR3 is made up of 13 amino acids. CDR3 loop: CASRERGANVLTF. The CDR3 nucleotides read TGTGCCAGCAGGGAAAGGGGGGCCAACGTCCTGACTTTC.

This chain links TRBV3-1 with TRBJ1-6, with D maybe TRBD1 (5 bases). Trimming took off 10 bases at V and 2 bases at J, with 6 bases between the two ends. Per germline, CDR1 LGHDT and CDR2 YNNKEL (reference sequence). This CDR3 contains 12 residues. The CDR3 DNA sequence: TGTGCCACCAGGGCCTATAATTCACCCCTCCACTTT. Protein product: CATRAYNSPLHF.

V and J are TRBV5-6 and TRBJ2-7, with 8 nucleotides matching TRBD2. The CDR3 spans 16 residues. The J segment lost 3 bases and the V segment lost 1 base, leaving 9 bases of the junction unmatched. The germline CDR1 and CDR2 sequences are SGHDT and YYEEEE. As DNA, the CDR3 is TGTGCCAGCAGCTTGATTCTGACGGGAGGGTACTACGAGCAGTACTTC. This codes for CASSLILTGGYYEQYF.

V is TRBV5-1 and J is TRBJ2-1; 7 positions match TRBD2. The germline CDR1 and CDR2 sequences are SGHRS and YFSETQ. The length of the CDR3 is 14 residues. After removal of 2 bases from V and 6 bases from J, the junction contained 5 bases not matched to a gene. The CDR3 sequence: CASSFTGGVNEQFF. CDR3 nucleotides: TGCGCCAGCAGCTTTACGGGAGGAGTCAATGAGCAGTTCTTC.

The chain employs TRBV29-1 and TRBJ2-2, with a possible D match to TRBD1 (6 bases). Trimming took 4 bases from V and 1 from J, leaving 13 bases between them. The CDR3 has 15 amino acids. The V gene's germline CDR1 is SQVTM and CDR2 ANQGSEA. The CDR3 reads CSVAPGHVNTGELFF. As DNA, the CDR3 is TGCAGCGTTGCGCCGGGACACGTGAACACCGGGGAGCTGTTTTTT.

The gene calls are TRBV27 and TRBJ1-3; unclear D gene. The CDR3 covers 17 residues. The V gene lost 6 bases and the J gene lost 0 bases, with 18 bases spanning the gap. In germline, CDR1 is MNHEY, CDR2 SMNVEV (reference sequence). CDR3 sequence (DNA): TGTGCCAGCAGCCGACTGACGGGGAGTCCCTCTGGAAACACCATATATTTT. Its protein product is CASSRLTGSPSGNTIYF.

This clonotype was detected many times. This chain uses TRBV5-1 with TRBJ1-1; weak D call: TRBD1 (6 bases). This CDR3 has 16 amino acids. V lost 0 bases and J 7 bases, leaving 19 bases between the germline ends. Germline V gives CDR1 SGHRS, CDR2 YFSETQ. DNA of the CDR3: TGCGCCAGCAGCTTGGGGTCGGGGGCCGGAGGGGTTGAAGCTTTCTTT. This sequence encodes CASSLGSGAGGVEAFF.

This clonotype was seen a handful of times. The chain joins TRBV12-3 or TRBV12-4 to TRBJ2-1; D gene ambiguous. V was trimmed by 3 bases and J by 2 bases, leaving 8 bases between them. The CDR3 runs to 14 residues. DNA of the CDR3: TGTGCCAGCAGTTTTGGGGATACCTACAATGAGCAGTTCTTC. Translation: CASSFGDTYNEQFF.

The rearrangement joins TRBV4-2 to TRBJ1-5, with D possibly matching TRBD1 (5 bases). CDR3 length: 15 residues. In germline, CDR1 is LGHNA, CDR2 YNFKEQ. V was cut by 0 bases and J by 0 bases, with 6 bases left in between. The CDR3 region is CASSQDQGSNQPQHF. CDR3 in DNA: TGTGCCAGCAGCCAAGACCAGGGTAGCAATCAGCCCCAGCATTTT.

This rearrangement joins TRBV5-1 to TRBJ1-4; 9 bases line up with TRBD1. This CDR3 has 18 amino acids. Unmatched junction bases numbered 14, after V lost 4 bases and J lost 4 bases. Germline CDR1 SGHRS, CDR2 YFSETQ. CDR3 bases: TGCGCCAGCAGCCGGGACAGGGTTTTTCTTCAGGGTAATGAAAAACTGTTTTTT. Translating it yields CASSRDRVFLQGNEKLFF.

V usage is TRBV9 and J usage is TRBJ2-1, with D unresolved. Germline V CDR1 and CDR2: SGDLS, YYNGEE. This CDR3 spans 16 amino acids. V was pared by 2 bases and J by 0 bases, with 12 bases between. The CDR3 loop is CASSVGSSSSYNEQFF. Written as DNA, the CDR3 is TGTGCCAGCAGCGTTGGTAGCAGTAGCTCCTACAATGAGCAGTTCTTC.

The CDR3 protein is CASSLTPGTARAFF. The CDR3 DNA follows: TGTGCCAGCAGCTTAACACCAGGGACAGCAAGAGCTTTCTTT. The chain has TRBV7-3 and TRBJ1-1, with TRBD1 matching 7 bases. J gave up 10 bases and V 0 bases, and 8 bases lay outside the gene matches. The CDR3 has 14 amino acids. Germline V gene data show CDR1 as SGHTA and CDR2 as FQGTGA.

The J gene is TRBJ2-1, the V gene TRBV21-1; the D call of TRBD1 is as the table states it, not checked on the DNA. TRBV21-1 is a pseudogene locus. CDR3 length: 15 residues. In DNA form, the CDR3 reads TGTGCCAGCAGCAAAGCGAGGGGATCCGATCATGAGCAGTTCTTC. Protein product: CASSKARGSDHEQFF.

This clonotype was counted a few times. The chain joins TRBV20-1 to TRBJ1-1; tentative D call: TRBD1 (5 bases). This CDR3 has 11 amino acids. Per germline, CDR1 DFQATT and CDR2 SNEGSKA (reference sequence). Trimming took 5 bases from V and 4 from J, leaving 8 bases between them. CDR3 coding DNA: TGCAGTGCTCAGGGTGTCACTGAAGCTTTCTTT. This gives the protein CSAQGVTEAFF.

There are a few counts of this clonotype. The rearrangement links TRBV7-9 to TRBJ2-1; 9 bases fit TRBD2. The CDR3 loop spans 14 amino acids. V trimming: 5 bases; J trimming: 4 bases; junction bases outside the gene matches: 3. From germline, CDR1 is SEHNR and CDR2 FQNEAQ (reference sequence). CDR3 region: CASSRTSAYNEQFF. The CDR3 DNA reads as TGTGCCAGCAGCCGGACTAGCGCTTACAATGAGCAGTTCTTC.

This clonotype was seen a handful of times. The genes are TRBV4-2 and TRBJ1-6; 7 bases line up with TRBD1. This CDR3 has 16 residues. CDR1 is LGHNA and CDR2 is YNFKEQ in the germline V gene. Germline trimming cut 8 bases from V and 6 bases from J; bases unmatched to any gene: 13. The CDR3 DNA is TGTGCCAGCGGGTTCCGGGACAGCGTCCGTAATTCACCCCTCCACTTT. This translates into CASGFRDSVRNSPLHF.

This clonotype was seen a few times. CDR3 DNA: TGTGCCAGCAGCAAAAAACGGAAATGTGGGACCTCCTACAATGAGCAGTTCTTC. Residues: CASSKKRKCGTSYNEQFF. The J gene is TRBJ2-1, the V gene TRBV21-1. TRBV21-1 is a pseudogene locus. The CDR3 spans 18 residues.

The V call is TRBV19, the J call TRBJ2-6, with 7 bases fitting TRBD1. This CDR3 has 17 amino acids. Germline CDR1 and CDR2: LNHDA and SQIVND (reference sequence). Trimming at V came to 5 bases and at J to 0 bases, leaving 7 bases not matched to a gene. CDR3 in amino acids: CASSDTGVSSGANVLTF. CDR3 DNA: TGTGCCAGTAGTGACACAGGGGTGAGCTCTGGGGCCAACGTCCTGACTTTC.

This chain joins TRBV6-5 and TRBJ1-2; TRBD1 is a possible D gene (5 bases). The V gene lost 0 bases and the J gene lost 8 bases, with 19 bases spanning the gap. Germline V gene lookup returns CDR1 MNHEY and CDR2 SVGAGI. The CDR3 runs to 16 residues. Written as DNA, the CDR3 is TGTGCCAGCAGTTACTCGAAATTCGGGCAGGGAAGCGGCTACACCTTC. This gives the protein CASSYSKFGQGSGYTF.

This clonotype was picked up a small number of times. The CDR3: CASSETGAGPSGETQYF. CDR3 DNA: TGTGCCAGCAGTGAAACTGGAGCGGGGCCTTCAGGAGAGACCCAGTACTTC. V gene TRBV2 combines with J gene TRBJ2-5; TRBD2 agrees at 7 bases. The CDR3 contains 17 residues. Germline V gene sequence: CDR1 SNHLY, CDR2 FYNNEI. V gave up 2 bases and J gave up 4 bases; unmatched junction bases: 13.

This clonotype was seen a handful of times. The junction departs from the called germline gene at one end, perhaps through a read error. The chain has TRBV7-3 and TRBJ1-1; D uncertain. The CDR3 spans 13 residues. Germline V gene sequence: CDR1 SGHTA, CDR2 FQGTGA. The CDR3 bases are TGTGCCAGCAGCTCCGCGGGGAACTCTGAAGCTTTCTTT. As protein: CASSSAGNSEAFF.

This clonotype was observed a few times. The chain is built from TRBV7-3 and TRBJ2-5; D is undetermined. Trimming took 3 bases from V and 2 from J, leaving 10 bases between them. Germline loops: CDR1 SGHTA, CDR2 FQGTGA. CDR3 length: 14 residues. The CDR3 here is CASSFGLTQETQYF. For the CDR3, the DNA is TGTGCCAGCAGCTTTGGCCTTACTCAAGAGACCCAGTACTTC.

V is TRBV4-1 and J is TRBJ2-7; 9 nucleotides align to TRBD2. CDR3 length: 17 residues. The germline V gene has CDR1 MGHRA and CDR2 YSYEKL. V lost 4 bases to trimming and J lost 6 bases; unmatched junction nucleotides: 16. CDR3 bases: TGCGCCAGCAGCCTAGGGACTAGCTTAGCCCGAAAGCTCGAGCAGTACTTC. Amino acids: CASSLGTSLARKLEQYF.

This sequence joins TRBV12-3 or TRBV12-4 and TRBJ2-7; TRBD1 aligns across 7 bases. Trimming cost V 3 bases and J 6 bases; bases outside gene matches: 8. There are 14 residues in the CDR3. The CDR3 bases are TGTGCCAGCAGTTTTACAGGGGCAACTGGCGAGCAGTACTTC. It codes for CASSFTGATGEQYF.

This chain joins TRBV7-9 and TRBJ2-3; D is possibly TRBD1 (7 bases). Trimming pared 4 bases from V and 0 bases from J, leaving 14 bases between. The CDR3 length is 16 residues. Germline V CDR1 and CDR2: SEHNR, FQNEAQ (reference sequence). CDR3 sequence reads: CASSSSPGGSTDTQYF. CDR3 nucleotides: TGTGCCAGCAGCTCATCGCCAGGGGGGAGCACAGATACGCAGTATTTT.

The rearrangement uses TRBV3-1 and TRBJ1-3; D unclear. Germline V gives CDR1 LGHDT, CDR2 YNNKEL (reference sequence). The CDR3 spans 15 residues. The V end was cut by 0 bases, the J end by 8 bases, with 14 bases between. The DNA of the CDR3 is TGTGCCAGCAGCCAAGAAGTGCATCTGGAGGACACCATATATTTT. Protein product: CASSQEVHLEDTIYF.

This clonotype came up a few times. The chain couples TRBV5-1 to TRBJ2-1; 8 bases fit TRBD2. Per germline, CDR1 SGHRS and CDR2 YFSETQ. The CDR3 has 16 amino acids. V shed 3 bases and J 8 bases; nucleotides not matched to a gene: 13. CDR3 in amino acids: CASSSRTSLPVDEQFF. The CDR3 bases are TGCGCCAGCAGCTCACGGACTAGCCTTCCTGTGGATGAGCAGTTCTTC. Based on the CDR3 plus reference TRBV5-1 and TRBJ2-1, the full variable domain is KAGVTQTPRYLIKTRGQQVTLSCSPISGHRSVSWYQQTPGQGLQFLFEYFSETQRNKGNFPGRFSGRQFSNSRSEMNVSTLELGDSALYLCASSSRTSLPVDEQFFGPGTRLTVL.

J is TRBJ1-1 and V is TRBV2; D perhaps matches TRBD1 (5 bases). CDR3 size: 13 residues. From germline, CDR1 is SNHLY and CDR2 FYNNEI. Between the trimmed V and J ends, which lost 8 bases and 3 bases, there was a span of 13 bases. The CDR3 sequence is CASGATMHTEAFF. The CDR3 nucleotides are TGTGCCAGCGGGGCTACGATGCACACTGAAGCTTTCTTT.